The next 27 T cell receptor beta chains were all read from a single sample in a study of cytomegalovirus exposure and HLA in healthy donors. 13 Jbeta primers and 60 Vbeta primers were used for the PCR. Libraries were prepared by immunoSEQ multiplex PCR; TCRdb keeps only in-frame clonotypes and omits some of them. The data hold over 200,000 clones, with about 85% observed a single time. The sequenced sample consisted of PBMCs. Receptors originate from a human donor in good health.

The J gene is TRBJ1-1, the V gene TRBV7-9; TRBD1 matches at 8 bases. The junction had 1 base not matched to a gene; V was cut back by 5 bases and J by 2 bases. CDR3 size: 13 residues. Germline-derived CDR1 and CDR2 are SEHNR and FQNEAQ (reference sequence). CDR3 residues: CASSGQGNTEAFF. The DNA for the CDR3 is TGTGCCAGCAGCGGACAGGGAAACACTGAAGCTTTCTTT.

The genes are TRBV19 and TRBJ2-5, with D perhaps matching TRBD2 (6 bases). The CDR3 loop spans 14 amino acids. The germline V gene encodes CDR1 LNHDA and CDR2 SQIVND (reference sequence). V was shortened by 7 bases and J by 5 bases, with 17 bases between the two germline ends. The CDR3 is CASKPPGGYETQYF. As DNA, the CDR3 is TGTGCCAGTAAACCCCCCGGGGGTTATGAGACCCAGTACTTC.

The chain has TRBV30 and TRBJ2-7; D is perhaps TRBD2 (6 bases). The V end was cut by 0 bases, the J end by 5 bases, with 11 bases between. In germline, CDR1 is GTSNPN, CDR2 SVGIG (reference sequence). There are 13 residues in the CDR3. In nucleotides, the CDR3 is TGTGCCTGGAGTGTTGGGGGGAGGAACGAGCAGTACTTC. It codes for CAWSVGGRNEQYF.

This clone was observed a single time. The chain joins TRBV9 to TRBJ2-1; 7 positions agree with TRBD2. Germline CDR1 is SGDLS and CDR2 is YYNGEE. V dropped 1 base and J dropped 9; count of bases not matched to a gene: 10. This CDR3 region has 15 residues. CDR3 bases: TGTGCCAGCAGCGTAATCGTGGGAGGGCCCGGTGAGCAGTTCTTC. Amino acid sequence: CASSVIVGGPGEQFF.

This rearrangement joins TRBV6-5 to TRBJ2-3; the D gene is possibly TRBD2 (6 bases). CDR1 is MNHEY and CDR2 is SVGAGI in the germline V gene. This CDR3 comprises 12 residues. Trimming took off 6 bases at V and 6 bases at J, with 10 bases between the two ends. The CDR3 spells CASRPEGDTQYF. The DNA for the CDR3 is TGTGCCAGCAGGCCGGAGGGGGATACGCAGTATTTT.

The V gene is TRBV11-3, the J gene TRBJ2-2; D gene unclear. CDR3 length: 14 amino acids. In germline, CDR1 is SGHNT, CDR2 YENEEA. V dropped 2 bases and J dropped 3 bases, with 7 bases sitting between them. The CDR3 DNA sequence: TGTGCCAGCAGCTTACATCCGGACACCGGGGAGCTGTTTTTT. It is translated as CASSLHPDTGELFF.

This rearrangement joins TRBV7-8 to TRBJ2-1, with 8 bases identical to TRBD2. After removal of 1 base from V and 4 bases from J, the junction contained 15 bases not matched to a gene. CDR3 size: 19 residues. Germline-derived CDR1 and CDR2 are SGHVS and FQNEAQ. CDR3 in DNA: TGTGCCAGCAGCTTAGTCCCCCAGGGTAGCGGGATGAGATACAATGAGCAGTTCTTC. This translates into CASSLVPQGSGMRYNEQFF.

This chain links TRBV6-6 with TRBJ1-2, with TRBD1 identical over 7 bases. CDR3 length equals 15 residues. The V gene end was trimmed by 10 bases and the J gene end by 2 bases; junction bases not matched to a gene: 13. Looked up from germline, CDR1 is MNHNY and CDR2 is SVGAGI (reference sequence). The chain's CDR3 is CATSGTAAPNYGYTF. In nucleotides, the CDR3 is TGTGCCACGTCCGGGACAGCGGCCCCAAACTATGGCTACACCTTC.

The genes are TRBV4-2 and TRBJ2-1; D gene ambiguous. V lost 4 bases to trimming and J lost 0 bases, with 10 bases between them. Germline loops: CDR1 LGHNA, CDR2 YNFKEQ. This CDR3 region has 15 residues. Here the CDR3 reads CASSLTTASYNEQFF. The CDR3 bases are TGTGCCAGCAGCCTAACTACCGCCTCCTACAATGAGCAGTTCTTC.

The rearrangement uses TRBV4-1 and TRBJ1-4, with D uncertain. This CDR3 has 15 amino acids. CDR1 and CDR2 from the germline V gene are MGHRA and YSYEKL. V gave up 0 bases and J gave up 4 bases, with 9 bases separating them. In DNA form, the CDR3 reads TGCGCCAGCAGCCAAGATCCAGGCGTTAATGAAAAACTGTTTTTT. Protein: CASSQDPGVNEKLFF.

This clone was detected a few times. The chain couples TRBV7-3 to TRBJ2-1; 8 bases line up with TRBD2. The V gene's germline CDR1 is SGHTA and CDR2 FQGTGA. CDR3 length: 17 amino acids. V lost 5 bases, J lost 7 bases, and 16 bases stayed unmatched. The CDR3 nucleotides are TGTGCCAGCAGCCGCGGGCCAGCGGGAGTCACAGGGAATGAGCAGTTCTTC. As protein: CASSRGPAGVTGNEQFF.

The chain links TRBV4-2 to TRBJ2-7; tentative D call: TRBD2 (5 bases). Trimming shortened V by 4 bases and J by 12 bases, and 19 bases separated the two germline ends. Germline CDR1 is LGHNA and CDR2 is YNFKEQ. The CDR3 length is 13 residues. The CDR3 DNA reads TGTGCCAGCAGCCCGACGGACGTCGGGATCCGGTACTTC. This sequence encodes CASSPTDVGIRYF.

V gene TRBV4-1 combines with J gene TRBJ2-5; maybe TRBD1 (6 bases). The V end was cut by 3 bases, the J end by 5 bases, with 19 bases between. Germline V CDR1 and CDR2: MGHRA, YSYEKL. The CDR3 loop spans 16 amino acids. The CDR3 sequence is CASSQHLRGSWETQYF. The CDR3 DNA reads as TGCGCCAGCAGCCAGCATCTCAGGGGATCGTGGGAGACCCAGTACTTC.

The chain combines TRBV30 with TRBJ2-2, with a weak D call TRBD1 (5 bases). CDR3 length: 14 residues. Germline V gives CDR1 GTSNPN, CDR2 SVGIG (reference sequence). Trimming cost V 2 bases and J 5 bases, with 12 bases left between them. This CDR3 is CAWSSQGRTGELFF. CDR3 DNA sequence: TGTGCCTGGAGTTCCCAGGGTAGGACCGGGGAGCTGTTTTTT.

J is TRBJ1-3 and V is TRBV19; 9 bases are shared with TRBD1. CDR3 length: 15 amino acids. Germline CDR1 reads LNHDA; CDR2 reads SQIVND (reference sequence). The V segment lost 6 bases and the J segment 2 bases; nucleotides outside the gene matches: 5. The CDR3 DNA follows: TGTGCCAGTAGCCGGGACAGGGAGACTGGAAACACCATATATTTT. Protein sequence: CASSRDRETGNTIYF.

This sequence joins TRBV19 and TRBJ2-3; D is uncertain. V lost 2 bases and J lost 0, with 6 bases in between. The CDR3 spans 14 residues. Germline V gives CDR1 LNHDA, CDR2 SQIVND (reference sequence). CDR3 residues: CASSIPYSTDTQYF. CDR3 nucleotide sequence: TGTGCCAGTAGTATACCCTATAGCACAGATACGCAGTATTTT.

The chain uses TRBV28 and TRBJ2-7; D call uncertain. The germline V gene encodes CDR1 MDHEN and CDR2 SYDVKM. The CDR3 is 15 residues long. Between the trimmed V and J ends, which lost 2 bases and 1 base, there was a span of 12 bases. CDR3 region: CASSLAAAWSYEQYF. CDR3 coding DNA: TGTGCCAGCAGTTTAGCGGCAGCTTGGTCCTACGAGCAGTACTTC.

This chain links TRBV7-9 with TRBJ2-3; TRBD1 agrees at 8 bases. Germline V CDR1 and CDR2: SEHNR, FQNEAQ (reference sequence). V lost 5 bases and J lost 1; bases outside the gene matches: 5. The CDR3 is 15 amino acids. CDR3 DNA: TGTGCCAGCAGCGCGGGACAGGCGGGCACAGATACGCAGTATTTT. Its translation is CASSAGQAGTDTQYF.

The V call is TRBV7-9, the J call TRBJ2-7, with 7 bases lining up with TRBD1. CDR1 and CDR2 from the germline V gene are SEHNR and FQNEAQ (reference sequence). This CDR3 spans 14 amino acids. Unmatched junction bases numbered 2, after V lost 2 bases and J lost 1 base. The CDR3: CASSLPTGSYEQYF. The CDR3 DNA sequence: TGTGCCAGCAGCTTACCGACAGGGTCCTACGAGCAGTACTTC.

The gene calls are TRBV19 and TRBJ2-1, with 10 bases aligning to TRBD2. The CDR3 length is 14 residues. Trimming took 3 bases from V and 7 from J; bases not matched to a gene: 3. Germline V gene sequence: CDR1 LNHDA, CDR2 SQIVND (reference sequence). CDR3 in amino acids: CASSISGRRNEQFF. The CDR3 coding sequence is TGTGCCAGTAGTATTAGCGGGAGGAGGAATGAGCAGTTCTTC.

Here the CDR3 reads CASSPRGRVGGYEQFF. The CDR3 DNA reads TGCGCCAGCAGCCCCAGGGGGCGAGTAGGGGGATATGAGCAGTTCTTC. The gene calls are TRBV4-1 and TRBJ2-1, with 8 nucleotides matching TRBD1. This CDR3 comprises 16 residues. The ends lost 4 bases at V and 8 bases at J; junction bases unmatched: 13. CDR1 and CDR2 (germline): MGHRA, YSYEKL.

The V gene is TRBV30, the J gene TRBJ1-3; D unresolved. The ends were cut back, 3 bases at V and 8 bases at J, with 17 bases in the middle. The CDR3 is 14 residues long. CDR1 is GTSNPN, CDR2 SVGIG, per germline (reference sequence). CDR3 loop: CAWSGEEATDTIYF. CDR3 coding DNA: TGTGCCTGGAGCGGGGAGGAGGCCACGGACACCATATATTTT. Looking up the rest from reference TRBV30 and TRBJ1-3 gives the full variable domain: SQTIHQWPATLVQPVGSPLSLECTVEGTSNPNLYWYRQAAGRGLQLLFYSVGIGQISSEVPQNLSASRPQDRQFILSSKKLLLSDSGFYLCAWSGEEATDTIYFGEGSWLTVV.

The rearrangement joins TRBV19 to TRBJ2-7; D possibly corresponds to TRBD1 (6 bases). V was clipped by 3 bases and J by 7 bases, with 13 bases between them. CDR3 size: 13 residues. CDR1 LNHDA and CDR2 SQIVND come from the germline V gene (reference sequence). The CDR3 here is CASSIPTGTEQYF. For the CDR3, the DNA is TGTGCCAGTAGTATCCCTACCGGGACAGAGCAGTACTTC.

V and J are TRBV5-1 and TRBJ2-1, with D possibly TRBD2 on 5 matching bases. The CDR3 loop spans 12 amino acids. Per germline, CDR1 SGHRS and CDR2 YFSETQ. Trimming stripped 7 bases from V and 1 base from J, with 6 bases between. As DNA, the CDR3 is TGCGCCAGCGGGAGTTCCTACAATGAGCAGTTCTTC. It yields the protein CASGSSYNEQFF.

This chain's CDR3 is CASSLQAPVTQYF. In DNA form, the CDR3 reads TGTGCCAGCAGCTTACAGGCACCGGTGACGCAGTATTTT. This chain links TRBV7-9 with TRBJ2-3; no clear D. CDR1 is SEHNR, CDR2 FQNEAQ, per germline (reference sequence). This CDR3 comprises 13 residues. Trimming took 2 bases from V and 9 from J, leaving 12 bases between them.

The gene calls are TRBV14 and TRBJ2-1; no firm D call. The CDR3 extends over 14 amino acids. CDR1 SGHDN and CDR2 FVKESK come from the germline V gene. V was shortened by 1 base and J by 2 bases, with 6 bases between the two germline ends. This chain's CDR3 is CASSQGYTYNEQFF. The CDR3 DNA reads as TGTGCCAGCAGCCAAGGTTACACCTACAATGAGCAGTTCTTC.

The chain employs TRBV4-1 and TRBJ1-2; 8 bases fit TRBD1. The CDR3 contains 17 residues. Germline CDR1 reads MGHRA; CDR2 reads YSYEKL. V shed 3 bases, J shed 3 bases, and the junction held 12 bases outside the gene matches. CDR3 nucleotide sequence: TGCGCCAGCAGCCAGCCACAGGGCAGGGGGCTTCACTATGGCTACACCTTC. Protein sequence: CASSQPQGRGLHYGYTF.